This entry concerns a single T cell receptor beta chain. The antigen remains undetermined. On average about 100,000 T cells per donor were immunosequenced. CDR1 and CDR2 from the germline V gene are MNHNS and SASEGT. This CDR3 region has 16 residues. The V gene lost 0 bases and the J gene lost 8 bases, with 19 bases spanning the gap. These data originate in a study of T cells in tuberculosis. Findings and caveats of the study: Selection depended on which cryopreserved specimens were available. Classification accuracy was approximately 85% (AUROC 0.7 to 0.9) with the GMM-specific repertoire.

Method: immunoSEQ multiplex PCR; TCRdb's copy keeps in-frame clones and lacks some. The data hold 20,000 to 25,000 clones, with 95% to 96% observed a single time. The sequence came from a donor aged 10-29 years with latent tuberculosis or without tuberculosis infection. This chain joins TRBV6-1 and TRBJ1-2, with unresolved D. Material: PBMCs. The CDR3 nucleotides are TGTGCCAGCAGTGAAGCCGCGGCCTTGTTCTACGCCGGCTACACCTTC. It codes for CASSEAAALFYAGYTF.